The 30 T cell receptor beta chains presented below share a single source sample, sequenced in a study of blood T cell repertoires in COVID-19. This table comes from immunoSEQ multiplex PCR, and its TCRdb copy is limited to in-frame clones, with some not included. The sample consists of 150,000 or so clones, approximately 85% of them appearing once. The sample taken for sequencing was peripheral blood. The source is a man aged 55 to 70 with COVID-19, enrolled during active disease.

This clone occurred once. For the CDR3, the DNA is TGTGCCAGCAGCCAAGACGGGACAGGGTTAGATACGCAGTATTTT. It codes for CASSQDGTGLDTQYF. The rearrangement uses TRBV3-1 (or the pseudogene TRBV3-2) and TRBJ2-3; 9 nucleotides line up with TRBD1. Germline CDR1 LGHDT, CDR2 YNNKEL (reference sequence). This CDR3 is built from 15 residues. The ends lost 0 bases at V and 5 bases at J; junction bases unmatched: 3.

V usage is TRBV6-5 and J usage is TRBJ2-7, with D possibly TRBD1 on 7 matching bases. There are 15 residues in the CDR3. In germline, CDR1 is MNHEY, CDR2 SVGAGI. The V and J ends lost 9 bases and 4 bases respectively, with 22 bases between them. CDR3 protein: CASSDRHLGGYEQYF. The CDR3, as DNA: TGTGCCAGTTCGGACAGGCACCTGGGGGGATACGAGCAGTACTTC.

The gene calls are TRBV5-1 and TRBJ2-7, with TRBD1 matching over 9 bases. The trim removed 4 bases at V and 6 bases at J, leaving 8 bases unmatched. This CDR3 comprises 14 residues. Germline CDR1 and CDR2: SGHRS and YFSETQ. CDR3 region: CASSGGQGLGEQYF. CDR3 sequence (DNA): TGCGCCAGCAGCGGTGGACAGGGGTTGGGCGAGCAGTACTTC.

This chain links TRBV11-3 with TRBJ2-1, with TRBD2 matching over 8 bases. Germline loops: CDR1 SGHNT, CDR2 YENEEA. CDR3 length: 16 residues. J lost 4 bases, V lost 5 bases, and 10 bases had no gene match. For the CDR3, the DNA is TGTGCCAGCAGCGCCCATTGGGCTAGCGGGTACAATGAGCAGTTCTTC. Translating it yields CASSAHWASGYNEQFF.

The chain uses TRBV7-8 and TRBJ1-1; tentative D call: TRBD1 (6 bases). The CDR3 sequence is 14 residues long. Germline V gene data show CDR1 as SGHVS and CDR2 as FQNEAQ. Trimming removed 5 bases from V and 6 bases from J, with 16 bases in between. CDR3 bases: TGTGCCAGCAGCCCGGAACAGGGTTATCCTGAAGCTTTCTTT. It codes for CASSPEQGYPEAFF. The full variable domain, completed using reference TRBV7-8 and TRBJ1-1, is GAGVSQSPRYKVAKRGQDVALRCDPISGHVSLFWYQQALGQGPEFLTYFQNEAQLDKSGLPSDRFFAERPEGSVSTLKIQRTQQEDSAVYLCASSPEQGYPEAFFGQGTRLTVV.

This chain links TRBV18 with TRBJ1-5; the match to TRBD1 covers 8 bases. J gave up 6 bases and V 0 bases, and 4 bases lay outside the gene matches. This CDR3 is 15 amino acids long. CDR1 and CDR2 from the germline V gene are KGHSH and LQKENI. This CDR3 reads CASSPPGQGGQPQHF. The CDR3 coding sequence is TGTGCCAGCTCACCACCTGGACAGGGAGGTCAGCCCCAGCATTTT.

CDR3: CASSRPQGSSNTEAFF. The CDR3 region has the DNA TGTGCCAGTAGTCGCCCACAGGGGTCGTCGAACACTGAAGCTTTCTTT. The chain employs TRBV19 and TRBJ1-1, with TRBD1 identical over 7 bases. Germline values: CDR1 LNHDA, CDR2 SQIVND (reference sequence). Losses at the gene ends were 5 bases for V and 1 base for J; bases not matched to a gene: 10. The CDR3 consists of 16 residues. Using reference TRBV19 and TRBJ1-1 for the parts outside the CDR3, the full variable domain is DGGITQSPKYLFRKEGQNVTLSCEQNLNHDAMYWYRQDPGQGLRLIYYSQIVNDFQKGDIAEGYSVSREKKESFPLTVTSAQKNPTAFYLCASSRPQGSSNTEAFFGQGTRLTVV.

This clone was observed once. The chain is built from TRBV27 and TRBJ1-5; D is uncertain. V lost 2 bases and J 4 bases, leaving 9 bases between the germline ends. The germline CDR1 and CDR2 sequences are MNHEY and SMNVEV (reference sequence). The CDR3 runs 14 residues. In DNA, the CDR3 is TGTGCCAGCAGTTTACGACCCGGGAATCAGCCCCAGCATTTT. It encodes CASSLRPGNQPQHF.

CDR3 sequence (DNA): TGTGCCAGCTCACCATCTACGACTATGACGAACTATGGCTACACCTTC. Amino acid sequence: CASSPSTTMTNYGYTF. The J gene is TRBJ1-2, the V gene TRBV18; no definite D call. V was cut by 2 bases and J by 2 bases, with 15 bases left in between. Germline CDR1 and CDR2: KGHSH and LQKENI. CDR3 length: 16 residues.

This sequence joins TRBV5-5 and TRBJ1-5, with D perhaps matching TRBD1 (6 bases). Trimming removed 2 bases from V and 5 bases from J, with 11 bases in between. The CDR3 loop spans 14 amino acids. The germline gives CDR1 SGHKS, CDR2 YYEKEE (reference sequence). The CDR3 loop is CASSFWDTYQPQHF. CDR3 sequence (DNA): TGTGCCAGCAGCTTTTGGGACACCTATCAGCCCCAGCATTTT.

The rearrangement links TRBV5-4 to TRBJ2-3; 9 positions agree with TRBD2. Germline-derived CDR1 and CDR2 are SGHNT and YYREEE (reference sequence). CDR3 length equals 14 residues. With V trimmed by 1 base and J by 8 bases, 5 bases remained unmatched. The DNA of the CDR3 is TGTGCCAGCAGCTTGACTAGCGGGCGTAGTACGCAGTATTTT. Residues: CASSLTSGRSTQYF.

This sequence joins TRBV18 and TRBJ2-7; D ambiguous. The CDR3 contains 14 residues. Germline lookup yields CDR1 KGHSH and CDR2 LQKENI. The V and J ends lost 9 bases and 0 bases respectively, with 15 bases between them. CDR3 loop: CASTRSTTSYEQYF. The CDR3 DNA is TGTGCCAGTACGCGTAGCACTACCTCCTACGAGCAGTACTTC.

The chain joins TRBV6-2 or TRBV6-3 to TRBJ2-3; no clear D. Trimming stripped 0 bases from V and 2 bases from J, with 18 bases between. This CDR3 has 18 residues. CDR1 and CDR2 from the germline V gene are MNHEY and SVGEGT. The CDR3 reads CASSYSTAGLIATDTQYF. The DNA of the CDR3 is TGTGCCAGCAGTTACTCGACGGCCGGGTTAATAGCCACAGATACGCAGTATTTT.

CDR3 residues: CASSWTSGTYEQYF. In nucleotides, the CDR3 is TGTGCCAGCTCCTGGACTAGCGGAACCTACGAGCAGTACTTC. The chain combines TRBV2 with TRBJ2-7; 10 bases fit TRBD2. CDR3 length: 14 residues. Germline lookup yields CDR1 SNHLY and CDR2 FYNNEI. The V segment lost 8 bases and the J segment 2 bases; nucleotides outside the gene matches: 6.

Points on this clone: This specimen includes other DNA sequences encoding the same CDR3. V is TRBV28 and J is TRBJ1-2; D gene uncertain. This CDR3 region has 11 residues. V dropped 3 bases and J dropped 5 bases, with 4 bases sitting between them. Germline CDR1 is MDHEN and CDR2 is SYDVKM. The CDR3 region has the DNA TGTGCCAGCAGTTTTCAATATGGCTACACCTTC. Its protein product is CASSFQYGYTF.

The gene calls are TRBV4-1 and TRBJ2-1; D is perhaps TRBD2 (5 bases). CDR1 and CDR2 from the germline V gene are MGHRA and YSYEKL. The CDR3 is 15 residues long. The germline V and J ends were trimmed by 0 bases and 6 bases, with 12 bases remaining between them. CDR3 amino acids: CASSQEASYGNEQFF. For the CDR3, the DNA is TGCGCCAGCAGCCAAGAGGCTAGCTACGGCAATGAGCAGTTCTTC.

The chain combines TRBV27 with TRBJ2-2, with TRBD1 matching 10 bases. Germline loops: CDR1 MNHEY, CDR2 SMNVEV (reference sequence). The J segment lost 5 bases and the V segment lost 7 bases, leaving 4 bases of the junction unmatched. The CDR3 has 14 residues. CDR3: CASTLGQGTGELFF. In nucleotides, the CDR3 is TGTGCCAGCACCCTGGGACAGGGGACCGGGGAGCTGTTTTTT.

The CDR3 region is CASSGDRGAYSNQPQHF. In DNA form, the CDR3 reads TGTGCCAGCAGTGGGGACAGGGGAGCTTATAGCAATCAGCCCCAGCATTTT. The V and J genes are TRBV2 and TRBJ1-5; 10 nucleotides line up with TRBD1. The CDR3 is 17 residues long. Unmatched junction bases numbered 6, after V lost 4 bases and J lost 0 bases. Germline CDR1 is SNHLY and CDR2 is FYNNEI. Full variable domain (rest looked up from reference TRBV2 and TRBJ1-5): EPEVTQTPSHQVTQMGQEVILRCVPISNHLYFYWYRQILGQKVEFLVSFYNNEISEKSEIFDDQFSVERPDGSNFTLKIRSTKLEDSAMYFCASSGDRGAYSNQPQHFGDGTRLSIL.

V and J are TRBV21-1 and TRBJ1-3. TRBV21-1 is designated a pseudogene. CDR3 size: 18 residues. CDR3 bases: TGTGCCAGCAGCAAACCCCTCCGGGCCATAAGGAGGGGAAACACCATATATTTT. Protein sequence: CASSKPLRAIRRGNTIYF.

This rearrangement joins TRBV6-2 or TRBV6-3 to TRBJ1-4; possible D gene TRBD1, 6 bases. The CDR3 is 14 residues long. Germline CDR1 and CDR2: MNHEY and SVGEGT. The ends were cut back, 5 bases at V and 6 bases at J, with 13 bases in the middle. CDR3 sequence (DNA): TGTGCCAGCAGTGCCGACAGGCGGGATGAAAAACTGTTTTTT. Residues: CASSADRRDEKLFF.

The rearrangement joins TRBV7-2 to TRBJ1-4; D is undetermined. The CDR3 spans 15 residues. V was trimmed by 5 bases and J by 3 bases, leaving 13 bases between them. Per germline, CDR1 SGHTA and CDR2 FQGNSA. CDR3 nucleotide sequence: TGTGCCAGCAGCCCGCGGAAAATTTCTAATGAAAAACTGTTTTTT. As protein: CASSPRKISNEKLFF. Filled out from reference TRBV7-2 and TRBJ1-4, the complete variable domain reads GAGVSQSPSNKVTEKGKDVELRCDPISGHTALYWYRQSLGQGLEFLIYFQGNSAPDKSGLPSDRFSAERTGGSVSTLTIQRTQQEDSAVYLCASSPRKISNEKLFFGSGTQLSVL.

In its sample, this clone was seen once. This sequence joins TRBV6-6 and TRBJ1-6; 7 positions match TRBD1. The CDR3 loop spans 16 amino acids. Germline loops: CDR1 MNHNY, CDR2 SVGAGI (reference sequence). V lost 10 bases and J lost 1; bases outside the gene matches: 10. The CDR3: CATQGGPESYNSPLHF. The DNA for the CDR3 is TGTGCCACCCAAGGGGGCCCCGAATCCTATAATTCACCCCTCCACTTT.

The table lists this clone with a count of one. V and J are TRBV6-5 and TRBJ1-1; D perhaps matches TRBD1 (5 bases). CDR3 length equals 14 residues. Germline assignment: CDR1 MNHEY and CDR2 SVGAGI. Trimming shortened V by 5 bases and J by 6 bases, and 16 bases separated the two germline ends. CDR3 sequence: CASSITAGQSEAFF. For the CDR3, the DNA is TGTGCCAGCAGTATCACCGCGGGGCAATCTGAAGCTTTCTTT.

The CDR3 coding sequence is TGTGCCACCCGGGGGGGCCCAGCTATCAATCAGCCCCAGCATTTT. Its protein product is CATRGGPAINQPQHF. The gene calls are TRBV19 and TRBJ1-5; D may be TRBD1 (6 bases). The V gene's germline CDR1 is LNHDA and CDR2 SQIVND (reference sequence). This CDR3 has 15 residues. Trimming stripped 10 bases from V and 3 bases from J, with 19 bases between.

V gene TRBV18 combines with J gene TRBJ1-1; 7 bases fit TRBD1. The CDR3 is 15 residues long. V lost 3 bases, J lost 3 bases, and 7 bases stayed unmatched. In germline, CDR1 is KGHSH, CDR2 LQKENI. CDR3 nucleotide sequence: TGTGCCAGCTCACCGCCGGCCAGGGGGGACACTGAAGCTTTCTTT. Its protein is CASSPPARGDTEAFF.

The chain employs TRBV9 and TRBJ1-6; 7 bases fit TRBD1. Germline loops: CDR1 SGDLS, CDR2 YYNGEE. The junction had 6 bases not matched to a gene; V was cut back by 4 bases and J by 8 bases. CDR3 length: 14 residues. The CDR3 region is CASSPRDRYSPLHF. In DNA form, the CDR3 reads TGTGCCAGCAGCCCCCGGGACAGATATTCACCCCTCCACTTT.

The rearrangement links TRBV4-2 to TRBJ2-1; D gene ambiguous. V lost 0 bases, J lost 5 bases, and 14 bases lay in between. The length of the CDR3 is 16 residues. The germline V gene has CDR1 LGHNA and CDR2 YNFKEQ. The chain's CDR3 is CASSQDPQVVNNEQFF. CDR3 bases: TGTGCCAGCAGCCAAGATCCGCAGGTAGTCAACAATGAGCAGTTCTTC.

The genes are TRBV5-8 and TRBJ2-5; 8 nucleotides align to TRBD2. The V segment lost 2 bases and the J segment 5 bases; nucleotides outside the gene matches: 14. The CDR3 is 17 amino acids. Germline CDR1 and CDR2: SGHTS and YDEGEE. CDR3 amino acids: CASSFEGRGGLKETQYF. CDR3 DNA sequence: TGTGCCAGCAGCTTCGAGGGACGGGGGGGCCTTAAGGAGACCCAGTACTTC.

This chain uses TRBV14 with TRBJ2-3; 7 bases are a match to TRBD1. Germline V gives CDR1 SGHDN, CDR2 FVKESK. V lost 1 base, J lost 4 bases, and 8 bases stayed unmatched. The CDR3 has 16 amino acids. In DNA form, the CDR3 reads TGTGCCAGCAGCCAAGTAAAGGGGGCAGGGGCAGATACGCAGTATTTT. It is translated as CASSQVKGAGADTQYF.

The chain is built from TRBV4-2 and TRBJ2-7; 10 bases fit TRBD2. Germline V gene lookup returns CDR1 LGHNA and CDR2 YNFKEQ. This CDR3 is 14 amino acids long. V shed 5 bases and J 6 bases; nucleotides not matched to a gene: 7. The CDR3 sequence: CASSVGLAMLEQYF. The CDR3 DNA reads as TGTGCCAGCAGCGTGGGACTAGCGATGCTCGAGCAGTACTTC.